This TCR beta chain was found in a study of OX40 agonist ivuxolimab in advanced cancers. The method was immunoSEQ multiplex PCR; TCRdb's version includes in-frame clones alone and lacks a portion of them. The repertoire holds tens of thousands of clones, with approximately 89% as singletons. The CDR3 contains 13 residues. CDR1 and CDR2 (germline): MRHNA, SNTAGT. V lost 8 bases and J lost 3, with 13 bases in between. This receptor was identified in an adult with an advanced solid tumor such as melanoma, head and neck, liver or kidney cancer. Sequenced here: CD4+ or CD8+ T cells sorted from blood, sampled in a trial of the OX40 agonist ivuxolimab. The chain couples TRBV6-4 to TRBJ1-1; D is unclear. This CDR3 reads CASRAYTDTEAFF. The DNA of the CDR3 is TGTGCCAGCCGGGCTTACACGGACACTGAAGCTTTCTTT.